The present T cell receptor beta chain was sequenced within a study of blood T cell repertoires in COVID-19. Assay: immunoSEQ multiplex PCR; the TCRdb copy retains only in-frame clones and omits some. The table shows about 530,000 clones, with 85% to 90% occurring only once. The CDR3 contains 17 residues. CDR1 is MNHNY and CDR2 is SVGAGI in the germline V gene (reference sequence). Trimming shortened V by 5 bases and J by 2 bases, and 21 bases separated the two germline ends. The sample was peripheral blood. This sequence joins TRBV6-6 and TRBJ2-5, with D possibly being TRBD1 (5 bases). The receptor was isolated from a woman aged 50 to 60 with COVID-19, enrolled during active disease. The CDR3 bases are TGTGCCAGCAGTCCAGGACCCAGTGGGGCCCCTCAAGAGACCCAGTACTTC. Translated, it gives CASSPGPSGAPQETQYF.